The rows below give T cell receptor beta chains drawn from one sample of a study of blood T cell repertoires in COVID-19. Here immunoSEQ multiplex PCR was the method, and the copy in TCRdb shows in-frame clones only, minus some. The data contain 100,000 to 120,000 clones, about 80% of them singletons. Sample: peripheral blood. Receptors were obtained from a woman over 75 with active or convalescent COVID-19. CDR3s include the opening cysteine and the closing phenylalanine or tryptophan. D genes are given only for firm matches. Only part of the rows carry a size: once, few, many, or a class if the clone is expanded.

V gene	clone size	CDR3 length	J gene	D gene	CDR3 protein	CDR3 DNA
TRBV28	-	13	TRBJ1-1	-	CASLDSVGTEAFF	TGTGCCAGCCTGGACTCGGTGGGCACTGAAGCTTTCTTT
TRBV15	-	14	TRBJ2-1	-	CATQGGGPYNEQFF	TGTGCCACTCAAGGGGGGGGACCCTACAATGAGCAGTTCTTC
TRBV5-1	-	16	TRBJ1-2	-	CASSLESGDMGYGYTF	TGCGCCAGCAGCTTGGAGTCCGGGGATATGGGCTATGGCTACACCTTC
TRBV5-1	-	15	TRBJ2-1	-	CASSLATSEYNEQFF	TGCGCCAGCAGCTTGGCCACTTCCGAATACAATGAGCAGTTCTTC
TRBV5-1	-	14	TRBJ2-7	TRBD1	CASSNPTGSDEQYF	TGCGCCAGCAGCAACCCGACAGGGTCCGACGAGCAGTACTTC
TRBV19	-	14	TRBJ1-4	-	CASSPIATNEKLFF	TGTGCCAGTAGTCCTATAGCAACTAATGAAAAACTGTTTTTT
TRBV5-8	-	15	TRBJ1-2	-	CASSLGPGRHYGYTF	TGTGCCAGCAGCTTGGGGCCGGGTCGTCACTATGGCTACACCTTC
TRBV2	-	15	TRBJ2-3	-	CASSDLVRSTDTQYF	TGTGCCAGCAGTGATTTGGTCAGAAGCACAGATACGCAGTATTTT
TRBV6-6	-	15	TRBJ1-4	-	CASSYRRGLFEKLFF	TGTGCCAGCAGTTACCGGCGGGGGTTGTTTGAAAAACTGTTTTTT
TRBV5-8	-	17	TRBJ2-7	TRBD2	CASSLLAGVISSYEQYF	TGTGCCAGCAGCTTACTAGCGGGAGTGATTAGCTCCTACGAGCAGTACTTC
TRBV5-5	-	14	TRBJ2-7	-	CASSRGGTTYEQYF	TGTGCCAGCAGCCGCGGTGGCACAACCTACGAGCAGTACTTC
TRBV11-3	-	14	TRBJ2-1	TRBD2	CASSLSGRDDEQFF	TGTGCCAGCAGCTTGAGCGGGAGGGACGATGAGCAGTTCTTC
TRBV5-1	-	13	TRBJ1-1	-	CASRGQQGTEAFF	TGCGCCAGCAGAGGACAGCAGGGCACTGAAGCTTTCTTT
TRBV10-3	-	16	TRBJ2-3	TRBD1	CAIASGQGATADTQYF	TGTGCCATCGCATCCGGACAGGGGGCTACGGCAGATACGCAGTATTTT
TRBV15	-	17	TRBJ2-6	-	CATSRDLTGYGANVLTF	TGTGCCACCAGCAGAGATTTAACAGGCTACGGGGCCAACGTCCTGACTTTC
TRBV7-9	once	14	TRBJ1-4	-	CASSLGRGNEKLFF	TGTGCCAGCAGCTTAGGCAGGGGTAATGAAAAACTGTTTTTT
TRBV9	-	14	TRBJ2-2	-	CASSARENTGELFF	TGTGCCAGCAGCGCAAGAGAGAACACCGGGGAGCTGTTTTTT
TRBV28	-	14	TRBJ1-1	-	CASSLLGAYTEAFF	TGTGCCAGCAGTTTACTAGGGGCCTACACTGAAGCTTTCTTT
TRBV5-1	-	17	TRBJ2-3	TRBD2	CASSGVSGRAFADTQYF	TGCGCCAGCAGCGGAGTTAGCGGGAGGGCCTTCGCAGATACGCAGTATTTT
TRBV2	-	13	TRBJ1-2	TRBD1	CATHRGLNYGYTF	TGTGCCACGCACAGGGGGCTTAACTATGGCTACACCTTC
TRBV5-4	-	15	TRBJ2-1	-	CASSSQGLTRNEQFF	TGTGCCAGCAGCTCGCAGGGTCTCACCCGCAATGAGCAGTTCTTC
TRBV6-5	-	14	TRBJ1-6	TRBD1	CASSQGQGLAPLHF	TGTGCCAGCAGTCAGGGACAGGGGTTGGCACCCCTCCACTTT
TRBV9	-	13	TRBJ1-5	TRBD1	CASSEGTDQPQHF	TGTGCCAGCAGCGAGGGGACAGACCAGCCCCAGCATTTT
TRBV9	few	14	TRBJ2-7	TRBD2	CASSEGTSGYEQYF	TGTGCCAGCAGCGAGGGGACTAGCGGCTACGAGCAGTACTTC
TRBV5-6	-	11	TRBJ2-3	-	CASSKLRGQYF	TGTGCCAGCAGCAAGCTACGGGGGCAGTATTTT
TRBV10-3	few	13	TRBJ1-2	-	CAISEGPDYGYTF	TGTGCCATCAGTGAGGGGCCGGACTATGGCTACACCTTC
TRBV30	-	14	TRBJ1-5	TRBD1	CAWSARGNNQPQHF	TGTGCCTGGAGCGCCAGGGGGAACAATCAGCCCCAGCATTTT
TRBV18	-	15	TRBJ2-6	-	CASSRQNSGANVLTF	TGTGCCAGCTCACGACAGAACTCTGGGGCCAACGTCCTGACTTTC
TRBV27	-	15	TRBJ1-4	TRBD1	CASRGQRVANEKLFF	TGTGCCAGCAGGGGACAGCGTGTAGCTAATGAAAAACTGTTTTTT
TRBV30	many	14	TRBJ2-1	TRBD2	CAWSLAGEHNEQFF	TGTGCCTGGAGTCTAGCGGGAGAACACAATGAGCAGTTCTTC
TRBV28	-	22	TRBJ1-5	TRBD1	CASRTHLRPGTGGPYSNQPQHF	TGTGCCAGCAGGACACATCTGAGGCCGGGGACAGGGGGCCCATATAGCAATCAGCCCCAGCATTTT
TRBV7-2	-	15	TRBJ2-7	TRBD2	CASSSQRELSYEQYF	TGTGCCAGCAGTAGCCAGCGGGAGCTATCCTACGAGCAGTACTTC
TRBV9	-	16	TRBJ2-1	-	CASSVDGWDTYNEQFF	TGTGCCAGCAGCGTAGATGGTTGGGACACCTACAATGAGCAGTTCTTC
TRBV5-4	few	13	TRBJ2-7	-	CASSLEWSGEQYF	TGTGCCAGCAGCTTGGAGTGGAGTGGGGAGCAGTACTTC
TRBV29-1	few	15	TRBJ2-2	TRBD2	CSVVAGGANTGELFF	TGCAGCGTTGTTGCGGGAGGCGCGAACACCGGGGAGCTGTTTTTT
TRBV7-9	-	15	TRBJ1-4	-	CASSLRAGSNEKLFF	TGTGCCAGCAGCTTGAGGGCAGGCAGTAATGAAAAACTGTTTTTT
TRBV28	-	14	TRBJ2-4	TRBD1	CASSPGTEENIQYF	TGTGCCAGCAGTCCGGGGACAGAAGAAAACATTCAGTACTTC
TRBV2	-	15	TRBJ2-1	TRBD2	CASSALAATYNEQFF	TGTGCCAGCAGTGCTCTAGCGGCCACCTACAATGAGCAGTTCTTC
TRBV7-9	-	15	TRBJ2-1	-	CASSPGRAGLQGQFF	TGTGCCAGCAGCCCGGGCCGAGCGGGACTACAGGGGCAGTTCTTC
TRBV5-1	few	14	TRBJ1-1	-	CASSPLGRLTEAFF	TGCGCCAGCAGCCCCCTCGGCAGGCTCACTGAAGCTTTCTTT
TRBV6-2/TRBV6-3	few	15	TRBJ2-5	-	CASSYVARGQETQYF	TGTGCCAGCAGTTACGTCGCCAGGGGCCAAGAGACCCAGTACTTC
TRBV9	once	16	TRBJ1-1	-	CASSRSVRTRNTEAFF	TGTGCCAGCAGCCGTAGTGTAAGGACAAGGAACACTGAAGCTTTCTTT
TRBV7-3	-	14	TRBJ2-1	-	CASSLFMSANEQFF	TGTGCCAGCAGCTTATTTATGAGCGCCAATGAGCAGTTCTTC
TRBV5-4	once	14	TRBJ2-7	-	CASSDEGGDYEQYF	TGTGCCAGCAGCGACGAGGGAGGTGACTACGAGCAGTACTTC